These T cell receptor beta chains were read from a single sample in a study of shared clonotypes between healthy human individuals. Repertoires were generated with immunoSEQ multiplex PCR, while TCRdb's copy carries only in-frame clones and drops some. The table has around 2.5 million clones, 80% to 95% seen once. Sequencing was carried out using naive CD4+ T cells from PBMCs. The receptors were gathered from a man between 18 and 29 years old in good health. Some clones in this sample may be carry-over from other donors' samples. Both conserved end residues are part of each CDR3. Fields, in order: V gene, CDR3 length, J gene, clone size, D gene, CDR3 DNA, CDR3 protein. D genes are given only for firm matches. Clone size is shown for a subset of rows, as once, few, many or a class of expanded clone.

TRBV6-6	16	TRBJ2-7	NA	NA	TGTGCCAGCAGTTACAGCGGTTCAGGGATCGGGGGCGAGCAGTACTTC	CASSYSGSGIGGEQYF
TRBV30	14	TRBJ2-3	NA	TRBD1	TGTGCCTGGGCTACAGGGGGGACGGGAGATACGCAGTATTTT	CAWATGGTGDTQYF
TRBV7-3	17	TRBJ2-1	NA	TRBD1	TGTGCCAGCAGTTTAAGGCATTCTGGACAGGGGATCACTGAGCAGTTCTTC	CASSLRHSGQGITEQFF
TRBV9	15	TRBJ2-1	NA	TRBD2	TGTGCCAGCAGCTCCCGCGGGAGGGCTAACAATGAGCAGTTCTTC	CASSSRGRANNEQFF
TRBV9	14	TRBJ2-1	NA	NA	TGTGCCAGCAGCGTAGGTATTAGTATAAATGAGCAGTTCTTC	CASSVGISINEQFF
TRBV7-9	13	TRBJ2-1	NA	NA	TGTGCCAGCAGCCTCGTAACTTGGGACCCGGGGGTCTTC	CASSLVTWDPGVF
TRBV11-3	15	TRBJ2-2	NA	NA	TGTGCCAGCAGCCATAGGGCATTCTCCACCGGGGAGCTGTTTTTT	CASSHRAFSTGELFF
TRBV29-1	13	TRBJ2-7	NA	TRBD1	TGCAGCGTTGCGGACAGGAGCCCCTACGAGCAGTACTTC	CSVADRSPYEQYF
TRBV5-1	11	TRBJ2-7	NA	NA	TGCGCCAGCAGCTTTGGGAACGAGCAGTACTTC	CASSFGNEQYF
TRBV5-4	15	TRBJ2-1	NA	TRBD2	TGTGCCAGCAGCGTAGGGACTAGCGGGAGTGATGAGCAGTTCTTC	CASSVGTSGSDEQFF
TRBV5-4	16	TRBJ2-3	NA	NA	TGTGCCAGCAGCTTCAGGGACATGCCTAGCACAGATACGCAGTATTTT	CASSFRDMPSTDTQYF
TRBV28	15	TRBJ1-2	NA	NA	TGTGCCAGCAGTCTAACAACGACAGGAGACTATGGCTACACCTTC	CASSLTTTGDYGYTF
TRBV25-1	16	TRBJ2-5	NA	TRBD2	TGTGCCAGCAGTGGAGGGACTAGCGGGAGGAGGGGGACCCAGTACTTC	CASSGGTSGRRGTQYF
TRBV5-1	13	TRBJ2-7	NA	NA	TGCGCCAGCAGCCCGGGGCAGGGCTCCGAGCAGTACTTC	CASSPGQGSEQYF
TRBV7-2	14	TRBJ2-6	NA	NA	TGTGCCAGCAGCTGGGCCTCTGGGGCCAACGTCCTGACTTTC	CASSWASGANVLTF
TRBV5-1	15	TRBJ2-7	NA	TRBD1	TGCGCCAGCAGCTGGTCATCGGGACAGGGCTACGAGCAGTACTTC	CASSWSSGQGYEQYF
TRBV11-3	14	TRBJ2-3	NA	TRBD2	TGTGCCAGCAGCTTATCGGCGGGAGCAGATACGCAGTATTTT	CASSLSAGADTQYF
TRBV5-1	16	TRBJ2-1	NA	NA	TGCGCCAGCAGCTTGTCAGCGGGGACAGCCTACAATGAGCAGTTCTTC	CASSLSAGTAYNEQFF
TRBV28	14	TRBJ2-2	NA	NA	TGTGCCAGCAGTTTCGGGACGGGCCCCGGGGAGCTGTTTTTT	CASSFGTGPGELFF
TRBV23-1	15	TRBJ1-2	NA	NA	TGCGCCAGCAGTCAAGTCGTAAGCAATAACTATGGCTACACCTTC	CASSQVVSNNYGYTF
TRBV21-1	14	TRBJ2-4	NA	NA	TGTGCCAGCAGAGTTAGAGGGCCCAAAAACATTCAGTACTTC	CASRVRGPKNIQYF
TRBV7-2	13	TRBJ2-7	NA	TRBD2	TGTGCCAGCAGCTTAGGCCCAGCGGGAGGGGAATACTTC	CASSLGPAGGEYF
TRBV27	15	TRBJ2-7	NA	TRBD1	TGTGCCAGCAGTTCCCTGGACAGGCTTGCCTACGAGCAGTACTTC	CASSSLDRLAYEQYF
TRBV29-1	13	TRBJ2-5	once	TRBD2	TGCAGCGTGGATAGCGGGATCCAAGAGACCCAGTACTTC	CSVDSGIQETQYF
TRBV10-2	16	TRBJ1-2	NA	NA	TGCGCCAGCGGGGATTTCCGGGACTCATTTAACTATGGCTACACCTTC	CASGDFRDSFNYGYTF